Each of the 2 T cell receptor beta chains below was sequenced from the same sample in a study of blood T cell repertoires in COVID-19. Data came from immunoSEQ multiplex PCR; TCRdb stores just in-frame clones and leaves some out. The data show about 300,000 clones, with around 91% seen just once and approximately 4.5% held by the top ten. The specimen sequenced was PBMCs or T cells enriched from blood (not recorded which). These receptors originate from a woman between 18 and 29 years old with acute COVID-19.

This chain joins TRBV7-3 and TRBJ1-2; no clear D. Germline V CDR1 and CDR2: SGHTA, FQGTGA. The CDR3 runs to 15 residues. Deletions cut 0 bases from V and 2 bases from J, with 10 bases between. The CDR3 loop reads CASSLTQVANYGYTF. For the CDR3, the DNA is TGTGCCAGCAGCTTAACCCAGGTTGCCAACTATGGCTACACCTTC.

The chain uses TRBV18 and TRBJ1-6; weak D call: TRBD1 (6 bases). In germline, CDR1 is KGHSH, CDR2 LQKENI. The ends were cut back, 1 base at V and 5 bases at J, with 21 bases in the middle. The CDR3 is 19 amino acids. For the CDR3, the DNA is TGTGCCAGCTCACCACAAGAACCCAGTGTGCCAGGGGATAATTCACCCCTCCACTTT. This encodes CASSPQEPSVPGDNSPLHF.